This entry is about one T cell receptor (beta chain). Its target is not known. TCRdb re-called the reads with MiXCR, one entry per CDR3 protein. The sample has around 130,000 distinct CDR3 sequences, around 25% seen once. This CDR3 is 14 amino acids long. Germline CDR1 SQVTM, CDR2 ANQGSEA. Unmatched junction bases numbered 7, after V lost 6 bases and J lost 4 bases. The data are from a study of T cell repertoires in cytomegalovirus infection. About the study: It can be stated that public TCR beta signatures indicated CMV infection as well as a matching HLA type.

The sequenced sample was PBMCs, sequenced either directly or after in vitro stimulation (not recorded which). The source of this sequence is a human donor in good health (CMV status not recorded). Some clones in this sample may be carry-over from other donors' samples. The chain has TRBV29-1 and TRBJ2-1, with TRBD2 matching over 9 bases. The CDR3 region is CSVRSTSGYNEQFF. The CDR3 DNA sequence: TGCAGCGTCCGATCGACTAGCGGATACAATGAGCAGTTCTTC.